This TCR beta chain was recovered during a study of cytomegalovirus exposure and HLA in healthy donors. PCR primers comprised 60 Vbeta and 13 Jbeta primers. The data were produced by immunoSEQ multiplex PCR, yet TCRdb's version contains in-frame clones alone and is incomplete. The sample has 170,000 or so clones, about 69% seen once. There are 15 residues in the CDR3. The V gene's germline CDR1 is LNHNV and CDR2 YYDKDF (reference sequence). V lost 2 bases and J lost 4, with 11 bases in between. The specimen was PBMCs. This TCR came from a male donor in good health and CMV-seronegative. V gene TRBV15 combines with J gene TRBJ2-2; possible D gene TRBD2, 6 bases. CDR3 bases: TGTGCCACCAGCAGACCCGCGGAGGGCACCGGGGAGCTGTTTTTT. Translation: CATSRPAEGTGELFF.